Shown below are 30 T cell receptor beta chains from a single sample sequenced in a study of blood T cell repertoires in COVID-19. Repertoires were generated with immunoSEQ multiplex PCR, while TCRdb's copy carries only in-frame clones and drops some. This table has around 140,000 clones, nearly 70% appearing once. The specimen sequenced was peripheral blood. All receptors come from a woman in her seventies with acute or convalescent COVID-19.

This clone was observed once. The V and J genes are TRBV2 and TRBJ2-7; 9 bases align to TRBD1. Trimming took 6 bases from V and 0 from J; bases not matched to a gene: 6. The germline CDR1 and CDR2 sequences are SNHLY and FYNNEI. The CDR3 runs to 15 residues. CDR3 loop: CASSRQGVDSYEQYF. The CDR3 DNA is TGTGCCAGCAGCCGACAGGGGGTGGACTCCTACGAGCAGTACTTC.

The chain carries TRBV7-9 and TRBJ2-7; tentatively, D is TRBD2 (5 bases). The CDR3 covers 15 residues. Trimming took off 5 bases at V and 3 bases at J, with 17 bases between the two ends. The germline V gene encodes CDR1 SEHNR and CDR2 FQNEAQ (reference sequence). Written as DNA, the CDR3 is TGTGCCAGCAGCCCTCGAGGGTCTGAGAACTACGAGCAGTACTTC. It encodes CASSPRGSENYEQYF.

This chain connects TRBV18 to TRBJ2-7; 10 bases agree with TRBD2. This CDR3 has 16 residues. Germline-derived CDR1 and CDR2 are KGHSH and LQKENI. V dropped 4 bases and J dropped 0; count of bases not matched to a gene: 6. For the CDR3, the DNA is TGTGCCAGCTCACGCCGAATAGCGGGAGGCTCCTACGAGCAGTACTTC. This codes for CASSRRIAGGSYEQYF.

V and J are TRBV12-3 or TRBV12-4 and TRBJ2-7, with TRBD2 as a possible D gene (5 bases). This CDR3 has 13 residues. The V and J ends lost 4 bases and 6 bases respectively, with 13 bases between them. DNA for the CDR3: TGTGCCAGCAGTTCGGGCCCTGGGAGCGAGCAGTACTTC. Translation gives CASSSGPGSEQYF.

On this clone itself: The sample contains more than one DNA sequence encoding this CDR3. The gene calls are TRBV11-2 and TRBJ2-3; D not certain. Germline CDR1 SGHAT, CDR2 FQNNGV. The CDR3 runs 11 residues. V was pared by 5 bases and J by 3 bases, with 3 bases between. The CDR3: CASSHTDTQYF. Written as DNA, the CDR3 is TGTGCCAGCAGCCATACAGATACGCAGTATTTT.

The rearrangement uses TRBV5-1 and TRBJ2-5; the D gene is possibly TRBD2 (6 bases). Germline V gene data show CDR1 as SGHRS and CDR2 as YFSETQ. The CDR3 covers 13 residues. The germline V and J ends were trimmed by 4 bases and 0 bases, with 7 bases remaining between them. CDR3 sequence reads: CASSERDQETQYF. The CDR3 DNA is TGCGCCAGCAGCGAGCGGGACCAAGAGACCCAGTACTTC.

The chain carries TRBV7-8 and TRBJ2-3; 15 bases fit TRBD2. With V trimmed by 5 bases and J by 6 bases, 9 bases remained unmatched. Looked up from germline, CDR1 is SGHVS and CDR2 is FQNEAQ. CDR3 length: 17 amino acids. The chain's CDR3 is CASSGQGLAGGGDTQYF. DNA for the CDR3: TGTGCCAGCAGCGGGCAAGGACTAGCGGGAGGGGGCGATACGCAGTATTTT.

The genes are TRBV11-2 and TRBJ1-2; unclear D gene. Deletions cut 1 base from V and 3 bases from J, with 6 bases between. The CDR3 totals 13 residues. Germline CDR1 and CDR2: SGHAT and FQNNGV. The CDR3 DNA reads as TGTGCCAGCAGCTTAGGAGAGGACTATGGCTACACCTTC. Translating gives CASSLGEDYGYTF.

The chain is built from TRBV7-9 and TRBJ2-7; 10 nucleotides align to TRBD2. CDR1 SEHNR and CDR2 FQNEAQ come from the germline V gene (reference sequence). The V gene end was trimmed by 0 bases and the J gene end by 5 bases; junction bases not matched to a gene: 10. The CDR3 is 17 amino acids. The CDR3 nucleotides are TGTGCCAGCAGCTTAGCGGGACTAGCGAATCTGGGCAACGAGCAGTACTTC. This translates into CASSLAGLANLGNEQYF.

Regarding this clone: Within the sample, other DNA sequences also encode this same CDR3. This chain links TRBV7-9 with TRBJ2-7; 8 bases fit TRBD2. The CDR3 spans 12 residues. The germline V gene encodes CDR1 SEHNR and CDR2 FQNEAQ (reference sequence). V lost 3 bases and J lost 6; bases outside the gene matches: 1. Here the CDR3 reads CASSFAGGEQYF. The CDR3 DNA reads as TGTGCCAGCAGCTTTGCGGGGGGCGAGCAGTACTTC.

The chain has TRBV28 and TRBJ2-3; 10 bases map to TRBD2. The germline V gene has CDR1 MDHEN and CDR2 SYDVKM. The CDR3 sequence is 19 residues long. The V gene end was trimmed by 4 bases and the J gene end by 0 bases; junction bases not matched to a gene: 13. CDR3 nucleotides: TGTGCCAGCAGTTCCGCCGGGGAGCGGGAGGGCGGGAGCACAGATACGCAGTATTTT. Protein sequence: CASSSAGEREGGSTDTQYF.

V is TRBV5-1 and J is TRBJ2-2; 10 bases match TRBD2. Trimming cost V 0 bases and J 5 bases; bases outside gene matches: 7. Germline V CDR1 and CDR2: SGHRS, YFSETQ. The CDR3 consists of 17 residues. The CDR3 nucleotides read TGCGCCAGCAGCTTGGTAACTAGCGGGGTGAATACCGGGGAGCTGTTTTTT. It is translated as CASSLVTSGVNTGELFF.

The V call is TRBV3-1 (or the pseudogene TRBV3-2), the J call TRBJ2-7; TRBD2 aligns across 7 bases. The germline CDR1 and CDR2 sequences are LGHDT and YNNKEL (reference sequence). With V trimmed by 1 base and J by 1 base, 7 bases remained unmatched. The CDR3 runs 16 residues. CDR3 sequence: CASSQVGGRDSYEQYF. The CDR3 nucleotides read TGTGCCAGCAGCCAAGTTGGTGGGAGGGATTCCTACGAGCAGTACTTC.

V gene TRBV5-4 combines with J gene TRBJ1-1; perhaps TRBD1 as D (6 bases). Trimming pared 0 bases from V and 1 base from J, leaving 10 bases between. Germline CDR1 reads SGHNT; CDR2 reads YYREEE (reference sequence). CDR3 length: 15 amino acids. DNA for the CDR3: TGTGCCAGCAGCTTGGGCCTGGGGGCGAACACTGAAGCTTTCTTT. Its translation: CASSLGLGANTEAFF.

The chain couples TRBV9 to TRBJ2-7; D is uncertain. Germline V gene sequence: CDR1 SGDLS, CDR2 YYNGEE. The CDR3 contains 16 residues. Trimming took off 1 base at V and 0 bases at J, with 14 bases between the two ends. CDR3 residues: CASSVFTLTSSYEQYF. The CDR3 coding sequence is TGTGCCAGCAGCGTATTTACCCTTACAAGCTCCTACGAGCAGTACTTC.

This clone was recorded a few times. The V call is TRBV27, the J call TRBJ2-3, with 8 nucleotides matching TRBD2. The length of the CDR3 is 16 residues. Germline CDR1 MNHEY, CDR2 SMNVEV (reference sequence). The ends lost 5 bases at V and 2 bases at J; junction bases unmatched: 9. The CDR3 coding sequence is TGTGCCAGCAGTCCCTCAGCGGGAGTCAACACAGATACGCAGTATTTT. It is translated as CASSPSAGVNTDTQYF.

This rearrangement joins TRBV6-2 or TRBV6-3 to TRBJ2-7; D is possibly TRBD1 (5 bases). Trimming shortened V by 5 bases and J by 6 bases, and 11 bases separated the two germline ends. Germline V lookup: CDR1 MNHEY, CDR2 SVGEGT. The CDR3 runs 12 residues. The CDR3 region has the DNA TGTGCCAGCAGTCATACAGGAGCCGAGCAGTACTTC. Translation gives CASSHTGAEQYF.

This clone showed up just a few times. This chain uses TRBV24-1 with TRBJ2-3; TRBD2 agrees at 12 bases. Unmatched junction bases numbered 3, after V lost 3 bases and J lost 3 bases. Germline V CDR1 and CDR2: KGHDR, SFDVKD. This CDR3 is 16 amino acids long. The CDR3 sequence is CATSDETSGSTDTQYF. CDR3 DNA: TGTGCCACCAGTGATGAGACTAGCGGGAGTACAGATACGCAGTATTTT.

The chain couples TRBV20-1 to TRBJ2-3; D is undetermined. From germline, CDR1 is DFQATT and CDR2 SNEGSKA (reference sequence). Trimming stripped 4 bases from V and 5 bases from J, with 4 bases between. CDR3 size: 10 residues. The CDR3 is CSATKDTQYF. Written as DNA, the CDR3 is TGCAGTGCTACCAAAGATACGCAGTATTTT.

This sequence joins TRBV7-2 and TRBJ2-4; possible D gene TRBD1, 5 bases. V was pared by 3 bases and J by 5 bases, with 8 bases between. This CDR3 is built from 13 residues. Looked up from germline, CDR1 is SGHTA and CDR2 is FQGNSA. The CDR3 DNA reads as TGTGCCAGCAGCTTTTGGGGCGAAAACATTCAGTACTTC. Translation: CASSFWGENIQYF.

The chain links TRBV11-1 to TRBJ2-4, with TRBD1 identical over 9 bases. Germline CDR1 is SGHAT and CDR2 is FQDESV (reference sequence). The CDR3 consists of 15 residues. Unmatched junction bases numbered 9, after V lost 4 bases and J lost 8 bases. CDR3 loop: CASSSSGTGTDIQYF. The CDR3 bases are TGTGCCAGCAGCTCGTCCGGGACAGGGACAGACATTCAGTACTTC. Using reference TRBV11-1 and TRBJ2-4 for the parts outside the CDR3, the full variable domain is EAEVAQSPRYKITEKSQAVAFWCDPISGHATLYWYRQILGQGPELLVQFQDESVVDDSQLPKDRFSAERLKGVDSTLKIQPAELGDSAMYLCASSSSGTGTDIQYFGAGTRLSVL.

The chain combines TRBV7-9 with TRBJ1-2; D uncertain. CDR1 SEHNR and CDR2 FQNEAQ come from the germline V gene (reference sequence). The V end was cut by 5 bases, the J end by 3 bases, with 10 bases between. CDR3 size: 13 residues. CDR3 region: CASSLAVDYGYTF. Here the CDR3 DNA reads TGTGCCAGCAGCCTCGCGGTGGACTATGGCTACACCTTC.

The gene calls are TRBV11-2 and TRBJ1-6; the match to TRBD1 covers 8 bases. Germline CDR1 SGHAT, CDR2 FQNNGV. This CDR3 comprises 14 residues. Unmatched junction bases numbered 4, after V lost 5 bases and J lost 7 bases. This CDR3 reads CASSDRTGNSPLHF. As DNA, the CDR3 is TGTGCCAGCAGCGACAGGACAGGGAATTCACCCCTCCACTTT. Using reference TRBV11-2 and TRBJ1-6 for the parts outside the CDR3, the full variable domain is EAGVAQSPRYKIIEKRQSVAFWCNPISGHATLYWYQQILGQGPKLLIQFQNNGVVDDSQLPKDRFSAERLKGVDSTLKIQPAKLEDSAVYLCASSDRTGNSPLHFGNGTRLTVT.

V is TRBV7-2 and J is TRBJ1-2; 8 bases line up with TRBD1. Germline loops: CDR1 SGHTA, CDR2 FQGNSA. The J segment lost 4 bases and the V segment lost 4 bases, leaving 8 bases of the junction unmatched. The CDR3 runs 15 residues. This CDR3 reads CASSYPGQERYGYTF. CDR3 bases: TGTGCCAGCAGCTACCCGGGACAGGAACGCTATGGCTACACCTTC.

This chain connects TRBV10-2 to TRBJ2-3; 8 bases line up with TRBD2. The CDR3 has 13 residues. V lost 10 bases to trimming and J lost 5 bases; unmatched junction nucleotides: 8. Looked up from germline, CDR1 is WSHSY and CDR2 is SAAADI. CDR3: CATCDAGGDTQYF. DNA for the CDR3: TGCGCCACCTGTGACGCGGGAGGAGATACGCAGTATTTT.

The genes are TRBV28 and TRBJ2-1; TRBD1 might be the D (6 bases). V lost 5 bases, J lost 9 bases, and 14 bases lay in between. CDR3 size: 13 residues. Germline V gene sequence: CDR1 MDHEN, CDR2 SYDVKM. The CDR3 spells CASSLVQGREQFF. CDR3 coding DNA: TGTGCCAGCAGTCTGGTTCAGGGGCGTGAGCAGTTCTTC.

The V and J genes are TRBV24-1 and TRBJ2-5; 9 bases are a match to TRBD1. This CDR3 comprises 15 residues. Trimming removed 2 bases from V and 5 bases from J; junction bases left unmatched: 5. From germline, CDR1 is KGHDR and CDR2 SFDVKD. CDR3 coding DNA: TGTGCCACCAGTGATTCGGGACAGGGCGTGGAGACCCAGTACTTC. Translation gives CATSDSGQGVETQYF.

Only a few counts were recorded for this clone. The chain links TRBV7-9 to TRBJ1-5, with D unresolved. The CDR3 extends over 16 amino acids. In germline, CDR1 is SEHNR, CDR2 FQNEAQ (reference sequence). V was cut by 4 bases and J by 5 bases, with 18 bases left in between. The CDR3 DNA follows: TGTGCCAGCAGCTCACTCGATGAGGGAGGAGATCAGCCCCAGCATTTT. This translates into CASSSLDEGGDQPQHF.

V usage is TRBV6-1 and J usage is TRBJ2-3, with D hard to call. Germline CDR1 is MNHNS and CDR2 is SASEGT. V was shortened by 1 base and J by 5 bases, with 16 bases between the two germline ends. The CDR3 length is 16 residues. CDR3 region: CASSEGFSPPRDTQYF. The CDR3 nucleotides are TGTGCCAGCAGTGAAGGATTTAGCCCTCCCAGAGATACGCAGTATTTT.

V gene TRBV5-1 combines with J gene TRBJ2-7, with D unresolved. Trimming stripped 7 bases from V and 0 bases from J, with 8 bases between. This CDR3 contains 12 residues. In germline, CDR1 is SGHRS, CDR2 YFSETQ. CDR3 residues: CASYSVSYEQYF. DNA of the CDR3: TGCGCCAGCTATTCGGTCTCCTACGAGCAGTACTTC.